This T cell receptor (beta chain) was identified during a study of cytomegalovirus exposure and HLA in healthy donors. The PCR had 60 Vbeta and 13 Jbeta primers. Repertoires were generated with immunoSEQ multiplex PCR, while TCRdb's copy carries only in-frame clones and drops some. Among 84,000 or so clones listed, 70% to 80% were seen once. This CDR3 has 15 residues. Germline V gene sequence: CDR1 ENHRY, CDR2 SYGVKD. The ends lost 0 bases at V and 5 bases at J; junction bases unmatched: 6. The chain couples TRBV10-3 to TRBJ2-5; 7 bases agree with TRBD2. This TCR derives from a human donor in good health. Sequencing used PBMCs. The CDR3 reads CAISESETSPETQYF. CDR3 DNA sequence: TGTGCCATCAGTGAGTCGGAGACTAGCCCCGAGACCCAGTACTTC.